The clone carrying this T cell receptor (beta chain) occurred many times. Antigen: not known. Sample time point: sample taken at primary tumor resection. Whole RNA obtained from tumor, nontumor lung or frozen PBMC underwent sequencing without sorting. This entry is derived from a study of spatial heterogeneity in lung cancer. For the study at large: Each time, sequencing found more beta-chain sequences than alpha-chain sequences. General study points: TCRs found ubiquitously expanded in tumor appeared in blood more at resection than at follow-up.

The CDR3 contains 15 residues. Trimming stripped 6 bases from V and 0 bases from J, with 14 bases between. The germline V gene has CDR1 SNHLY and CDR2 FYNNEI. TCRdb fed the 5' RACE reads into MiXCR, producing one record per CDR3 protein. Altogether about 48,000 distinct CDR3 sequences are present, approximately 5.7% being singletons, with the ten largest covering around 10%. This material consisted of PBMCs, taken at surgery. The rearrangement links TRBV2 to TRBJ1-2, with D maybe TRBD1 (5 bases). This clonotype was obtained from a male donor with early-stage non-small cell lung cancer. The CDR3 DNA sequence: TGTGCCAGCAGCGATCCCGACAGTTCTAACTATGGCTACACCTTC. It yields the protein CASSDPDSSNYGYTF. Together with reference TRBV2 and TRBJ1-2, the CDR3 gives the full variable domain: EPEVTQTPSHQVTQMGQEVILRCVPISNHLYFYWYRQILGQKVEFLVSFYNNEISEKSEIFDDQFSVERPDGSNFTLKIRSTKLEDSAMYFCASSDPDSSNYGYTFGSGTRLTVV.